This T cell receptor beta chain was captured in a study of blood T cell repertoires in COVID-19. Study information: The United States, Italy and Spain supplied acute and convalescent COVID-19 samples.

Germline V CDR1 and CDR2: LGHNT, FRNRAP. CDR3 size: 13 residues. V was cut by 7 bases and J by 4 bases, with 13 bases left in between. This study enrolled people aged roughly 18 to 100 from under 25 US geographic areas. Under the authors' procedure: Amplification from reference gene primers served as the basis for estimated nucleated cell counts. The table came from immunoSEQ multiplex PCR; TCRdb's copy has only in-frame clones and leaves some out. For V, J and clone size, that table is used; D and trimming come from the DNA. In the table there are 130,000 or so clones, around 85% of which are singletons.

The chain has TRBV12-5 and TRBJ2-5; D is perhaps TRBD1 (6 bases). This receptor was obtained from a man in his forties or fifties who had recovered from COVID-19. Input material: PBMCs or T cells enriched from blood (not recorded which). The CDR3 region has the DNA TGTGCTAGTGCCCCCGCAGGGGTAGAGACCCAGTACTTC. Amino acid sequence: CASAPAGVETQYF.